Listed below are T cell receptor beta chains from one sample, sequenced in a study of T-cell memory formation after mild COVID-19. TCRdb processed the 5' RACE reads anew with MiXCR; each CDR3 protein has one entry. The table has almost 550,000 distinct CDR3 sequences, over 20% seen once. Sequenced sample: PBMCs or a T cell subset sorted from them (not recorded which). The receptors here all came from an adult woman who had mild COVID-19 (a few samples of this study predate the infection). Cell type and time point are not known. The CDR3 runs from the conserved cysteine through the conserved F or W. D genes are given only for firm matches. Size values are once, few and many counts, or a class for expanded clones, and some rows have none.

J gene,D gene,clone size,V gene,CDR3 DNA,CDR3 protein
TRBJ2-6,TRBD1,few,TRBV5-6,TGTGCCAGCAGCTTGGAAACAGGGGTTTCGGGGGCCAACGTCCTGACTTTC,CASSLETGVSGANVLTF
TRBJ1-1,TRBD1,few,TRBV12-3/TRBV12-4,TGTGCCAGCAGTTTGGTAGGGGGCGAAACTGAAGCTTTCTTT,CASSLVGGETEAFF
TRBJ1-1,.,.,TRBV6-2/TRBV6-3,TGTGCCAGCAGTTACGCCCTTCGGGAGGGCACCACTGAAGCTTTCTTT,CASSYALREGTTEAFF
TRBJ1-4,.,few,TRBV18,TGTGCCAGCTCACCTGGGCAGGGTGAAAAACTGTTTTTT,CASSPGQGEKLFF
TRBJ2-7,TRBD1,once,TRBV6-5,TGTGCCAGCAGTTACTCCGGGACAGGGGGCGGGTACGAGCAGTACTTC,CASSYSGTGGGYEQYF
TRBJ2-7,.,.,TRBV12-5,TGTGCTAGTGGTTTAAGCCTCGGGGTTCCGTACGAGCAGTACTTC,CASGLSLGVPYEQYF
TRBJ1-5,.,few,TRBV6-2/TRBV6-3,TGTGCCAGCAGTTACCCTGACGGCTTTCGCAATCAGCCCCAGCATTTT,CASSYPDGFRNQPQHF
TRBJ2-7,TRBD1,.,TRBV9,TGTGCCAGCAGCGCCTACAGGGGGCTGGACGAGCAGTACTTC,CASSAYRGLDEQYF
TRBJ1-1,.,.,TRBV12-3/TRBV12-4,TGTGCCAGCAGCCTAACAGGGAGAGATGCCACTGAAGCTTTCTTT,CASSLTGRDATEAFF
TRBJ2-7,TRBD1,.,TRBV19,TGTGCCAGTAGTAGACAGGGGGCAATCTACGAGCAGTACTTC,CASSRQGAIYEQYF
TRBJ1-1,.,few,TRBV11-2,TGTGCCAGCAGCTTAGATGGCAGATTAAACACTGAAGCTTTCTTT,CASSLDGRLNTEAFF
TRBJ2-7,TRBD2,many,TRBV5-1,TGCGCCAGCAGCTTGGGGACTAGCGGGGGATACGAGCAGTACTTC,CASSLGTSGGYEQYF
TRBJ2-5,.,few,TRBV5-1,TGCGCCAGCAGGGGCGGAGGGTACCAAGAGACCCAGTACTTC,CASRGGGYQETQYF
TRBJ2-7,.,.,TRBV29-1,TGCAGCGTGATGGGTCTTCAACCCTACGAGCAGTACTTC,CSVMGLQPYEQYF
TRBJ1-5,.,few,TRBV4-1,TGCGCCAGCAGCCAGGGAATGCTCGGTCAGCCCCAGCATTTT,CASSQGMLGQPQHF
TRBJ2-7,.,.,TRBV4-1,TGCGCCAGCAGCCAGGACGGGGAGTCCTACGAGCAGTACTTC,CASSQDGESYEQYF
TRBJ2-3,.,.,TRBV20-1,TGCAGTCCCTCCCTTCCCGGCACAGATACGCAGTATTTT,CSPSLPGTDTQYF
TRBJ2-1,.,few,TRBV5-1,TGCGCCAGCAGCTTGGGGACTGGGGTAAGCGAGCAGTTCTTC,CASSLGTGVSEQFF
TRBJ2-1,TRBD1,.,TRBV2,TGTGCCAGCCGGACAGGGGAGGGCCCTCGTGGTGAGCAGTTCTTC,CASRTGEGPRGEQFF
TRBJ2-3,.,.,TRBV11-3,TGTGCCAGCAGCCTCAGGGGAATCACAGATACGCAGTATTTT,CASSLRGITDTQYF
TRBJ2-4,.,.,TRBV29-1,TGCAGCGTTGCTCCTCGTCTAGGAGGGGTCAAAAACATTCAGTACTTC,CSVAPRLGGVKNIQYF
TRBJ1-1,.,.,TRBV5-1,TGCGCCAGCAGCCCCCAAGGTATCATGAGCACTGAAGCTTTCTTT,CASSPQGIMSTEAFF
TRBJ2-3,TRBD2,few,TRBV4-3,TGCGCCAGCAGCCAAGCGGGACTAGCGGAGCCTAACACAGATACGCAGTATTTT,CASSQAGLAEPNTDTQYF
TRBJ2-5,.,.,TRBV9,TGTGCCAGCAGCCGCGGGGAGTTACAAGAGACCCAGTACTTC,CASSRGELQETQYF